Below are 28 T cell receptor beta chains sequenced from a single sample in a study of blood T cells in healthy people across ages. A J-beta primer mix and a sample-barcoded 5' primer were used in a second PCR of about 7 to 12 cycles. Each CDR3 protein is one row after TCRdb ran MiXCR on the 5' RACE reads. The sample includes more than 450,000 distinct CDR3 sequences, 25% to 35% of them seen just once. Another study also made use of these data, one on T cells of mothers and their children.

What was sequenced was blood. The receptors originated from a boy between 2 and 10 years old in good health.

This rearrangement joins TRBV5-1 to TRBJ1-1; D is unresolved. Germline V gene lookup returns CDR1 SGHRS and CDR2 YFSETQ. Trimming took off 0 bases at V and 4 bases at J, with 13 bases between the two ends. The CDR3 is 15 residues long. In DNA, the CDR3 is TGCGCCAGCAGCTTGGCCGGCTGGTCGGGCACTGAAGCTTTCTTT. This sequence encodes CASSLAGWSGTEAFF.

This sequence joins TRBV21-1 and TRBJ2-3; the table's D gene call, TRBD2, was not cross checked with the DNA. TRBV21-1 is a known pseudogene. This CDR3 is 17 amino acids long. CDR3 in DNA: TGTGCCAGCAGCAAGGGGCCTCGGAAGTTTAGCACAGATACGCAGTATTTT. Its translation is CASSKGPRKFSTDTQYF.

This clonotype occurred many times. The CDR3 is CASSLTGMNTEAFF. CDR3 bases: TGCGCCAGCAGCTTGACGGGGATGAACACTGAAGCTTTCTTT. This chain joins TRBV5-1 and TRBJ1-1, with no clear D. V was clipped by 1 base and J by 0 bases, with 7 bases between them. The CDR3 is 14 residues long. Germline CDR1 and CDR2: SGHRS and YFSETQ. Complete variable domain (other parts from reference TRBV5-1 and TRBJ1-1): KAGVTQTPRYLIKTRGQQVTLSCSPISGHRSVSWYQQTPGQGLQFLFEYFSETQRNKGNFPGRFSGRQFSNSRSEMNVSTLELGDSALYLCASSLTGMNTEAFFGQGTRLTVV.

V is TRBV10-3 and J is TRBJ1-1; D perhaps matches TRBD1 (5 bases). The CDR3 sequence is 12 residues long. Per the germline V gene, CDR1 is ENHRY and CDR2 is SYGVKD. V lost 10 bases to trimming and J lost 4 bases, with 13 bases between them. DNA for the CDR3: TGTGCCACCCGGGCAGGGTTCACTGAAGCTTTCTTT. Translating it yields CATRAGFTEAFF.

This sequence joins TRBV20-1 and TRBJ1-5, with D perhaps TRBD1 (5 bases). V was shortened by 1 base and J by 1 base, with 8 bases between the two germline ends. The germline gives CDR1 DFQATT, CDR2 SNEGSKA (reference sequence). This CDR3 contains 14 residues. The CDR3 spells CSARAWDSNQPQHF. Written as DNA, the CDR3 is TGCAGTGCTAGAGCCTGGGACAGCAATCAGCCCCAGCATTTT.

Only a few counts were recorded for this clonotype. The rearrangement links TRBV6-5 to TRBJ1-1; 10 positions match TRBD1. V gave up 0 bases and J gave up 6 bases; unmatched junction bases: 10. Per the germline V gene, CDR1 is MNHEY and CDR2 is SVGAGI. This CDR3 has 17 residues. CDR3 loop: CASSYSTGTGEWAEAFF. DNA of the CDR3: TGTGCCAGCAGTTACTCGACCGGGACAGGGGAGTGGGCTGAAGCTTTCTTT.

The CDR3 protein is CASSPDRGRVGELFF. The CDR3 nucleotides are TGTGCCAGCAGCCCCGACAGGGGGCGCGTCGGGGAGCTGTTTTTT. This chain links TRBV5-5 with TRBJ2-2, with TRBD1 matching over 10 bases. Germline V gene data show CDR1 as SGHKS and CDR2 as YYEKEE (reference sequence). V lost 4 bases, J lost 7 bases, and 7 bases stayed unmatched. CDR3 length: 15 amino acids.

The chain has TRBV3-1 and TRBJ2-2, with 7 bases aligning to TRBD1. The V gene end was trimmed by 4 bases and the J gene end by 5 bases; junction bases not matched to a gene: 7. The CDR3 sequence is 15 residues long. Germline CDR1 and CDR2: LGHDT and YNNKEL (reference sequence). CDR3 bases: TGTGCCAGCAGCCCCAGACAGGGTGGGACCGGGGAGCTGTTTTTT. Residues: CASSPRQGGTGELFF.

This clonotype was detected a few times. The chain recombines TRBV20-1 with TRBJ2-5; 9 positions agree with TRBD2. The J call may not be correct, given that the DNA end is closer to TRBJ2-7. The CDR3 sequence is 15 residues long. Germline CDR1 reads DFQATT; CDR2 reads SNEGSKA (reference sequence). CDR3 DNA sequence: TGCAGTGCTAGTGTCGGCGGGAGGGCCTTCCACGAGCAGTACTTC. This codes for CSASVGGRAFHEQYF.

The chain recombines TRBV7-9 with TRBJ1-3, with D uncertain. The germline V gene encodes CDR1 SEHNR and CDR2 FQNEAQ (reference sequence). The CDR3 is 14 amino acids. V lost 4 bases and J lost 2, with 9 bases in between. CDR3 DNA: TGTGCCAGCAGCTCCGCCGGCGCTGGAAACACCATATATTTT. Translated, it gives CASSSAGAGNTIYF.

The gene calls are TRBV7-2 and TRBJ2-7, with D perhaps matching TRBD1 (5 bases). V gave up 3 bases and J gave up 2 bases, with 11 bases separating them. Germline-derived CDR1 and CDR2 are SGHTA and FQGNSA. CDR3 length equals 14 residues. DNA of the CDR3: TGTGCCAGCAGCTTGGGGCCGATACCCTACGAGCAGTACTTC. As protein: CASSLGPIPYEQYF.

This clonotype was observed a handful of times. This sequence joins TRBV12-3 or TRBV12-4 and TRBJ2-1; 11 nucleotides align to TRBD2. V was clipped by 4 bases and J by 4 bases; unmatched bases: 3. There are 15 residues in the CDR3. The CDR3 sequence: CASSWGLAEYNEQFF. Written as DNA, the CDR3 is TGTGCCAGCAGTTGGGGACTAGCGGAATACAATGAGCAGTTCTTC.

The chain uses TRBV6-5 and TRBJ2-2, with D possibly being TRBD1 (5 bases). Germline V gene data show CDR1 as MNHEY and CDR2 as SVGAGI. The CDR3 consists of 14 residues. V was shortened by 0 bases and J by 7 bases, with 9 bases between the two germline ends. Written as DNA, the CDR3 is TGTGCCAGCAGTTACTCGCCAGGGTACGGGGAGCTGTTTTTT. Translating it yields CASSYSPGYGELFF.

V and J are TRBV30 and TRBJ2-2; 10 nucleotides align to TRBD2. This CDR3 is 15 amino acids long. Germline CDR1 GTSNPN, CDR2 SVGIG (reference sequence). V gave up 2 bases and J gave up 3 bases; unmatched junction bases: 3. CDR3 region: CAWSPLAGHTGELFF. CDR3 coding DNA: TGTGCCTGGAGTCCACTAGCGGGACACACCGGGGAGCTGTTTTTT. The variable domain in full, with the rest retrieved from reference TRBV30 and TRBJ2-2, is SQTIHQWPATLVQPVGSPLSLECTVEGTSNPNLYWYRQAAGRGLQLLFYSVGIGQISSEVPQNLSASRPQDRQFILSSKKLLLSDSGFYLCAWSPLAGHTGELFFGEGSRLTVL.

The rearrangement joins TRBV5-1 to TRBJ2-5; D gene ambiguous. The DNA matches TRBJ2-1 better at its end, which makes the J call doubtful. The CDR3 is made up of 15 amino acids. Germline assignment: CDR1 SGHRS and CDR2 YFSETQ. CDR3 DNA sequence: TGCGCCAGCAGCGCTTCTCCTGAGCTGTTCTTCGAGCAGTTCTTC. It yields the protein CASSASPELFFEQFF.

The chain employs TRBV7-8 and TRBJ2-7; 12 bases map to TRBD2. This CDR3 has 16 residues. Germline CDR1 and CDR2: SGHVS and FQNEAQ. V shed 4 bases and J 2 bases; nucleotides not matched to a gene: 6. CDR3 in amino acids: CASSSGLAGMTYEQYF. CDR3 bases: TGTGCCAGCAGCTCCGGACTAGCGGGGATGACCTACGAGCAGTACTTC.

V gene TRBV18 combines with J gene TRBJ1-1, with D hard to call. This CDR3 comprises 13 residues. Germline V gene sequence: CDR1 KGHSH, CDR2 LQKENI. V lost 5 bases and J lost 0, with 7 bases in between. The CDR3 coding sequence is TGTGCCAGCTCAGGGATGGTGAACACTGAAGCTTTCTTT. This gives the protein CASSGMVNTEAFF.

This clonotype was detected only a few times. The rearrangement joins TRBV2 to TRBJ2-5, with D possibly TRBD1 on 6 matching bases. Germline V gene data show CDR1 as SNHLY and CDR2 as FYNNEI. This CDR3 has 15 amino acids. V was trimmed by 2 bases and J by 1 base, leaving 11 bases between them. The CDR3 region is CASSEKGVPQETQYF. In DNA, the CDR3 is TGTGCCAGCAGTGAAAAGGGGGTCCCCCAAGAGACCCAGTACTTC.

The V call is TRBV7-9, the J call TRBJ2-5; 9 nucleotides align to TRBD2. The CDR3 totals 15 residues. Per the germline V gene, CDR1 is SEHNR and CDR2 is FQNEAQ (reference sequence). With V trimmed by 3 bases and J by 1 base, 3 bases remained unmatched. CDR3 nucleotides: TGTGCCAGCAGCTTGGAGACTAGCGGCCAAGAGACCCAGTACTTC. This encodes CASSLETSGQETQYF.

This rearrangement joins TRBV4-3 to TRBJ2-7, with D unclear. The CDR3 runs 14 residues. Trimming removed 4 bases at V and 2 bases at J, with 12 bases between. The germline V gene encodes CDR1 LGHNA and CDR2 YSLEER. CDR3 loop: CASSPVGEAYEQYF. CDR3 in DNA: TGCGCCAGCAGCCCTGTCGGAGAGGCCTACGAGCAGTACTTC.

The rearrangement joins TRBV7-8 to TRBJ2-5; maybe TRBD1 (5 bases). Germline V gene lookup returns CDR1 SGHVS and CDR2 FQNEAQ. Trimming removed 8 bases at V and 2 bases at J, with 24 bases between. The CDR3 consists of 17 residues. CDR3: CASRSVRFKGIQETQYF. CDR3 nucleotides: TGTGCCAGCCGCTCTGTGAGGTTCAAGGGGATACAAGAGACCCAGTACTTC.

The chain combines TRBV9 with TRBJ2-7, with 9 bases that match TRBD1. CDR3 length: 16 residues. Germline values: CDR1 SGDLS, CDR2 YYNGEE. V shed 3 bases, J shed 1 base, and the junction held 8 bases outside the gene matches. This CDR3 is CASSDNPGQGSYEQYF. The CDR3 DNA reads TGTGCCAGCAGCGACAATCCGGGACAGGGTTCCTACGAGCAGTACTTC.

V is TRBV7-2 and J is TRBJ2-7; TRBD1 might be the D (5 bases). The V gene's germline CDR1 is SGHTA and CDR2 FQGNSA. With 2 bases removed from V and 2 bases from J, the gap between germline ends came to 16 bases. This CDR3 comprises 16 residues. CDR3 in amino acids: CASSLTWQTATYEQYF. The CDR3 nucleotides are TGTGCCAGCAGCTTAACGTGGCAGACAGCAACCTACGAGCAGTACTTC.

This clonotype was detected only a few times. This chain uses TRBV12-3 or TRBV12-4 with TRBJ2-7; no reliable D call. Trimming left V 1 base short and J 1 base short, with 8 bases between. This CDR3 is built from 14 residues. CDR3 bases: TGTGCCAGCAGTTTAGGGCTTCTATCCTACGAGCAGTACTTC. Translating gives CASSLGLLSYEQYF.

This clonotype has a handful of counts. The rearrangement joins TRBV15 to TRBJ2-3; D is tentatively TRBD1 or TRBD2 (6 bases each). Trimming stripped 0 bases from V and 7 bases from J, with 23 bases between. The CDR3 sequence is 18 residues long. CDR1 LNHNV and CDR2 YYDKDF come from the germline V gene (reference sequence). CDR3 sequence (DNA): TGTGCCACCAGCAGAGAGGACAGCCTGAACGGGGGTCGTTATACGCAGTATTTT. It is translated as CATSREDSLNGGRYTQYF. Full variable domain (rest looked up from reference TRBV15 and TRBJ2-3): DAMVIQNPRYQVTQFGKPVTLSCSQTLNHNVMYWYQQKSSQAPKLLFHYYDKDFNNEADTPDNFQSRRPNTSFCFLDIRSPGLGDTAMYLCATSREDSLNGGRYTQYFGPGTRLTVL.

This rearrangement joins TRBV10-3 to TRBJ1-6; the D gene is possibly TRBD1 (5 bases). The CDR3 sequence is 13 residues long. The germline gives CDR1 ENHRY, CDR2 SYGVKD. Trimming shortened V by 7 bases and J by 10 bases, and 14 bases separated the two germline ends. The CDR3 reads CAITSGGISPLHF. The CDR3 DNA sequence: TGTGCCATCACATCGGGGGGGATCTCACCCCTCCACTTT.

This rearrangement joins TRBV15 to TRBJ2-4; 12 nucleotides agree with TRBD2. The CDR3 is made up of 18 amino acids. Germline loops: CDR1 LNHNV, CDR2 YYDKDF (reference sequence). Trimming cost V 0 bases and J 6 bases; bases outside gene matches: 9. The CDR3 bases are TGTGCCACCAGCAGAGATCAGACTAGCGGGGGAATTGGAAACATTCAGTACTTC. Protein sequence: CATSRDQTSGGIGNIQYF.

In its sample, this clonotype was seen a few times. The junction differs from germline at one of its ends, possibly a read error. The CDR3 spells CASSPYSGGGTDAQYF. The CDR3, as DNA: TGTGCCAGCAGTCCGTATAGCGGGGGGGGCACAGATGCGCAGTATTTT. This chain connects TRBV12-3 or TRBV12-4 to TRBJ2-3; 11 nucleotides align to TRBD2. The CDR3 extends over 16 amino acids.